The clone carrying this TCR beta chain was seen a single time. Its antigen is undetermined. Germline V gene lookup returns CDR1 MGHRA and CDR2 YSYEKL. CDR3 length: 16 residues. Trimming shortened V by 3 bases and J by 0 bases, and 12 bases separated the two germline ends. The method was immunoSEQ multiplex PCR; TCRdb's version includes in-frame clones alone and lacks a portion of them. The sample carries about 2.4 million clones, approximately 90% recorded once. This specimen belongs to a study of shared clonotypes between healthy human individuals. Study findings and constraints: Non-shared clonotypes had lower generation probabilities than clonotypes shared by all four sorted-subset donors.

Division of CD4+ cells produced a CD45RA+ naive subset and a CD45RA-negative memory subset. The rearrangement links TRBV4-1 to TRBJ1-3; D uncertain. The sample taken for sequencing was naive CD4+ T cells sorted from blood. As to subset: CD45RA+ positively selected. This TCR came from a young man in good health. The CDR3 is CASSQIRVISGNTIYF. CDR3 DNA sequence: TGCGCCAGCAGCCAGATTAGGGTTATCTCTGGAAACACCATATATTTT.